The T cell receptor beta chain described here comes from a study of early T cells in non-severe SARS-CoV-2 infection. Study information: RNA in bulk from unsorted whole blood was sequenced, and chains were unpaired. Study-level points and caveats: VDJdb matches were skewed toward anti-spike CD8 T cell responses.

The protocol attached unique molecular identifiers to individual cDNA molecules. TCRdb itself ran the 5' RACE reads through MiXCR, one entry per CDR3 protein. The sample carries roughly 46,000 distinct CDR3 sequences, approximately 6.9% recorded once. The CDR3 covers 12 residues. Trimming left V 8 bases short and J 6 bases short, with 12 bases between. CDR1 and CDR2 (germline): MNHNS, SASEGT. This clonotype was recorded many times. No antigen is known for it. This sequence originates from an adult who was a healthcare worker with PCR-confirmed SARS-CoV-2 infection or an uninfected control (not recorded which). Sample: whole blood. The chain uses TRBV6-1 and TRBJ2-3, with D unclear. CDR3 sequence reads: CASSPRRDTQYF. In DNA form, the CDR3 reads TGTGCCAGCTCCCCCAGGCGCGATACGCAGTATTTT.